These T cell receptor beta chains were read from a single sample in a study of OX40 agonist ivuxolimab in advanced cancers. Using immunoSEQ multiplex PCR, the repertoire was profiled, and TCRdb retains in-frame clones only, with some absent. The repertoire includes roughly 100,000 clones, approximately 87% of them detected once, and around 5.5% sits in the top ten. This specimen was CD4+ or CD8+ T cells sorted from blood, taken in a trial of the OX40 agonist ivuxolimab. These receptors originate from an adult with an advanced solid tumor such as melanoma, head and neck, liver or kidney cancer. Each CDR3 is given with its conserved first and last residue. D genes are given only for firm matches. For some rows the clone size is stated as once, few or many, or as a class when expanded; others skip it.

CDR3 protein: CASSHGAEGNGYTF
CDR3 DNA: TGCGCCAGCAGCCATGGGGCAGAAGGGAATGGCTACACCTTC
clone size: -
V gene: TRBV5-1
D gene: -
J gene: TRBJ1-2

CDR3 protein: CASSQDSWSSYNEQFF
CDR3 DNA: TGCGCCAGCAGCCAAGATTCCTGGAGCTCCTACAATGAGCAGTTCTTC
clone size: -
V gene: TRBV4-1
D gene: -
J gene: TRBJ2-1

CDR3 protein: CATRARGSYNEQFF
CDR3 DNA: TGTGCCACCAGGGCACGGGGATCCTACAATGAGCAGTTCTTC
clone size: once
V gene: TRBV7-9
D gene: -
J gene: TRBJ2-1

CDR3 protein: CASSPAYQAARGNTIYF
CDR3 DNA: TGTGCCAGCTCACCGGCATACCAGGCGGCGCGGGGAAACACCATATATTTT
clone size: -
V gene: TRBV18
D gene: -
J gene: TRBJ1-3

CDR3 protein: CAWSVFAETQYF
CDR3 DNA: TGTGCCTGGAGTGTTTTTGCTGAGACCCAGTACTTC
clone size: -
V gene: TRBV30
D gene: -
J gene: TRBJ2-5

CDR3 protein: CAWSGLAGGTGELFF
CDR3 DNA: TGTGCCTGGAGTGGACTAGCGGGGGGTACCGGGGAGCTGTTTTTT
clone size: -
V gene: TRBV30
D gene: TRBD2
J gene: TRBJ2-2

CDR3 protein: CSVHRTGGTGELFF
CDR3 DNA: TGCAGCGTCCACCGGACAGGGGGCACCGGGGAGCTGTTTTTT
clone size: -
V gene: TRBV29-1
D gene: TRBD1
J gene: TRBJ2-2

CDR3 protein: CAWSNRLAPNTEAFF
CDR3 DNA: TGTGCCTGGAGTAACCGACTGGCGCCGAACACTGAAGCTTTCTTT
clone size: few
V gene: TRBV30
D gene: -
J gene: TRBJ1-1

CDR3 protein: CASSAWTGSYEQYF
CDR3 DNA: TGTGCCAGCAGTGCCTGGACAGGCTCCTACGAGCAGTACTTC
clone size: -
V gene: TRBV6-1
D gene: TRBD1
J gene: TRBJ2-7

CDR3 protein: CASTPGAHVETQYF
CDR3 DNA: TGTGCCAGTACCCCAGGTGCTCATGTGGAGACCCAGTACTTC
clone size: -
V gene: TRBV19
D gene: -
J gene: TRBJ2-5

CDR3 protein: CASSPTGNIPNSPLHF
CDR3 DNA: TGTGCCAGCTCACCTACAGGGAATATTCCTAATTCACCCCTCCACTTT
clone size: -
V gene: TRBV18
D gene: -
J gene: TRBJ1-6

CDR3 protein: CASRSASSAGGQFF
CDR3 DNA: TGTGCCAGCAGGTCCGCCTCCTCAGCGGGGGGGCAGTTCTTC
clone size: -
V gene: TRBV5-4
D gene: TRBD2
J gene: TRBJ2-1

CDR3 protein: CASSSRGQSKNTEAFF
CDR3 DNA: TGTGCCAGCAGTTCCCGAGGGCAGTCCAAGAACACTGAAGCTTTCTTT
clone size: -
V gene: TRBV7-8
D gene: -
J gene: TRBJ1-1

CDR3 protein: CASSTGLAGGGTDTQYF
CDR3 DNA: TGTGCCAGCAGCACCGGACTAGCGGGAGGAGGCACAGATACGCAGTATTTT
clone size: -
V gene: TRBV9
D gene: TRBD2
J gene: TRBJ2-3

CDR3 protein: CASSRQSPPYNEQFF
CDR3 DNA: TGTGCCAGCAGCCGACAGTCCCCCCCGTACAATGAGCAGTTCTTC
clone size: -
V gene: TRBV6-5
D gene: -
J gene: TRBJ2-1

CDR3 protein: CASTRTGRDEQYF
CDR3 DNA: TGTGCCAGCACCCGGACAGGGAGGGACGAGCAGTACTTC
clone size: -
V gene: TRBV6-6
D gene: -
J gene: TRBJ2-7

CDR3 protein: CASSLAVGSYNSPLHF
CDR3 DNA: TGCGCCAGCAGCTTGGCCGTGGGCTCCTATAATTCACCCCTCCACTTT
clone size: -
V gene: TRBV5-1
D gene: -
J gene: TRBJ1-6

CDR3 protein: CSVGQGSSTNEKLFF
CDR3 DNA: TGCAGCGTTGGACAGGGCTCTTCAACTAATGAAAAACTGTTTTTT
clone size: -
V gene: TRBV29-1
D gene: TRBD1
J gene: TRBJ1-4

CDR3 protein: CASSFAGTGGNGYTF
CDR3 DNA: TGTGCCAGCAGTTTCGCCGGGACAGGGGGGAATGGCTACACCTTC
clone size: -
V gene: TRBV25-1
D gene: TRBD1
J gene: TRBJ1-2

CDR3 protein: CASSLTDIARTAEAFF
CDR3 DNA: TGTGCCAGCAGTTTAACGGACATTGCTAGGACGGCTGAAGCTTTCTTT
clone size: -
V gene: TRBV28
D gene: -
J gene: TRBJ1-1

CDR3 protein: CASSSQRELFF
CDR3 DNA: TGTGCCAGCAGCTCCCAACGGGAGCTGTTTTTT
clone size: -
V gene: TRBV7-9
D gene: -
J gene: TRBJ2-2

CDR3 protein: CASSVEVRNSPLHF
CDR3 DNA: TGTGCCAGCAGCGTAGAAGTTCGTAATTCACCCCTCCACTTT
clone size: -
V gene: TRBV9
D gene: -
J gene: TRBJ1-6

CDR3 protein: CASSARTSGGGGAGELFF
CDR3 DNA: TGTGCCAGCAGCGCAAGGACTAGCGGGGGAGGCGGAGCCGGGGAGCTGTTTTTT
clone size: -
V gene: TRBV9
D gene: TRBD2
J gene: TRBJ2-2

CDR3 protein: CASNRGTDTQYF
CDR3 DNA: TGTGCCAGCAACAGGGGCACAGATACGCAGTATTTT
clone size: -
V gene: TRBV7-9
D gene: -
J gene: TRBJ2-3

CDR3 protein: CASHAIYGYTF
CDR3 DNA: TGTGCCAGCCACGCGATCTATGGCTACACCTTC
clone size: -
V gene: TRBV27
D gene: -
J gene: TRBJ1-2

CDR3 protein: CASRPMAAGLHNEQFF
CDR3 DNA: TGTGCCAGCCGCCCTATGGCCGCTGGGCTCCACAATGAGCAGTTCTTC
clone size: -
V gene: TRBV19
D gene: -
J gene: TRBJ2-1

CDR3 protein: CAWRRLGAGSVTDTQYF
CDR3 DNA: TGTGCCTGGAGACGCTTAGGAGCGGGGTCCGTCACAGATACGCAGTATTTT
clone size: few
V gene: TRBV30
D gene: TRBD2
J gene: TRBJ2-3

CDR3 protein: CASRSGVSNEKLFF
CDR3 DNA: TGTGCCAGCAGATCAGGGGTATCTAATGAAAAACTGTTTTTT
clone size: few
V gene: TRBV6-6
D gene: -
J gene: TRBJ1-4

CDR3 protein: CASSPTGENYNSPLHF
CDR3 DNA: TGTGCCAGCTCACCCACAGGGGAAAACTATAATTCACCCCTCCACTTT
clone size: -
V gene: TRBV18
D gene: TRBD1
J gene: TRBJ1-6

CDR3 protein: CSTTAGTSGIKAFYNEQFF
CDR3 DNA: TGCAGCACTACCGCGGGGACTAGCGGGATCAAGGCCTTCTACAATGAGCAGTTCTTC
clone size: -
V gene: TRBV29-1
D gene: TRBD2
J gene: TRBJ2-1

CDR3 protein: CASSFGQGFYEQYF
CDR3 DNA: TGTGCCAGCTCATTTGGACAGGGATTCTACGAGCAGTACTTC
clone size: few
V gene: TRBV18
D gene: TRBD1
J gene: TRBJ2-7

CDR3 protein: CASSQTGPSNQPQHF
CDR3 DNA: TGTGCCAGCAGCCAGACCGGACCAAGTAATCAGCCCCAGCATTTT
clone size: -
V gene: TRBV7-9
D gene: -
J gene: TRBJ1-5

CDR3 protein: CASRPAVNTEAFF
CDR3 DNA: TGCGCCAGCAGGCCGGCAGTGAACACTGAAGCTTTCTTT
clone size: -
V gene: TRBV5-1
D gene: -
J gene: TRBJ1-1

CDR3 protein: CASSLQSPGTEAFF
CDR3 DNA: TGCGCCAGCAGCCTCCAGTCTCCGGGCACTGAAGCTTTCTTT
clone size: -
V gene: TRBV5-1
D gene: -
J gene: TRBJ1-1

CDR3 protein: CASSVGGRNTEAFF
CDR3 DNA: TGTGCCAGCAGCGTAGGTGGACGAAACACTGAAGCTTTCTTT
clone size: -
V gene: TRBV9
D gene: -
J gene: TRBJ1-1

CDR3 protein: CASSYRDSETQYF
CDR3 DNA: TGTGCCAGCAGTTACCGGGACTCAGAGACCCAGTACTTC
clone size: -
V gene: TRBV6-6
D gene: -
J gene: TRBJ2-5

CDR3 protein: CASSLGPGTDTEAFF
CDR3 DNA: TGTGCCAGCAGCTTAGGCCCAGGGACGGACACTGAAGCTTTCTTT
clone size: -
V gene: TRBV11-3
D gene: -
J gene: TRBJ1-1

CDR3 protein: CASSYGRAMNTEAFF
CDR3 DNA: TGTGCCAGCAGTTACGGGCGCGCCATGAACACTGAAGCTTTCTTT
clone size: -
V gene: TRBV6-5
D gene: -
J gene: TRBJ1-1

CDR3 protein: CASRAQGADGYTF
CDR3 DNA: TGTGCCAGCAGAGCTCAGGGGGCGGATGGCTACACCTTC
clone size: -
V gene: TRBV7-2
D gene: TRBD1
J gene: TRBJ1-2

CDR3 protein: CASSSGATEAFF
CDR3 DNA: TGTGCCAGCAGTAGTGGGGCAACTGAAGCTTTCTTT
clone size: -
V gene: TRBV9
D gene: -
J gene: TRBJ1-1

CDR3 protein: CASSPRDSGTDTQYF
CDR3 DNA: TGTGCCAGCAGCCCGCGGGACTCAGGCACAGATACGCAGTATTTT
clone size: -
V gene: TRBV7-9
D gene: -
J gene: TRBJ2-3

CDR3 protein: CASSLAGTGRGEKLFF
CDR3 DNA: TGCGCCAGCAGCTTGGCTGGCACAGGGAGAGGTGAAAAACTGTTTTTT
clone size: -
V gene: TRBV5-1
D gene: -
J gene: TRBJ1-4

CDR3 protein: CASNSGTGGEKLFF
CDR3 DNA: TGTGCCTCTAACTCCGGGACAGGGGGTGAAAAACTGTTTTTT
clone size: -
V gene: TRBV19
D gene: TRBD1
J gene: TRBJ1-4

CDR3 protein: CASSYSYGYEQYF
CDR3 DNA: TGTGCCAGCAGTTACTCATACGGCTACGAGCAGTACTTC
clone size: -
V gene: TRBV6-5
D gene: -
J gene: TRBJ2-7

CDR3 protein: CASTSGFGAVYF
CDR3 DNA: TGTGCCAGCACCTCCGGTTTTGGGGCGGTGTACTTC
clone size: -
V gene: TRBV5-6
D gene: -
J gene: TRBJ2-7

CDR3 protein: CAWGLTANTEAFF
CDR3 DNA: TGTGCCTGGGGGTTGACAGCGAACACTGAAGCTTTCTTT
clone size: few
V gene: TRBV30
D gene: -
J gene: TRBJ1-1

CDR3 protein: CASSSTGGTYEQYF
CDR3 DNA: TGCGCCAGCAGCTCGACCGGCGGAACCTACGAGCAGTACTTC
clone size: -
V gene: TRBV5-1
D gene: -
J gene: TRBJ2-7

CDR3 protein: CAWSEGPNQPQHF
CDR3 DNA: TGTGCCTGGAGTGAAGGGCCAAATCAGCCCCAGCATTTT
clone size: few
V gene: TRBV30
D gene: -
J gene: TRBJ1-5

CDR3 protein: CASSLAQTISTEAFF
CDR3 DNA: TGTGCCAGCAGCTTAGCACAGACAATATCGACTGAAGCTTTCTTT
clone size: -
V gene: TRBV7-9
D gene: -
J gene: TRBJ1-1

CDR3 protein: CAWETQGSEKLFF
CDR3 DNA: TGTGCCTGGGAGACCCAGGGAAGTGAAAAACTGTTTTTT
clone size: -
V gene: TRBV30
D gene: -
J gene: TRBJ1-4

CDR3 protein: CASRSGGRRETQYF
CDR3 DNA: TGTGCCAGCAGAAGCGGGGGGCGGAGAGAGACCCAGTACTTC
clone size: -
V gene: TRBV2
D gene: TRBD2
J gene: TRBJ2-5

CDR3 protein: CASSKTTGYEQYF
CDR3 DNA: TGTGCCAGCAGCAAAACGACGGGGTACGAGCAGTACTTC
clone size: -
V gene: TRBV21-1
D gene: -
J gene: TRBJ2-7

CDR3 protein: CASRGASSYEQYF
CDR3 DNA: TGTGCCAGCAGGGGGGCTAGCTCCTACGAGCAGTACTTC
clone size: -
V gene: TRBV14
D gene: -
J gene: TRBJ2-7

CDR3 protein: CASSFRAQSYNEQFF
CDR3 DNA: TGCGCCAGCAGCTTCCGGGCCCAATCCTACAATGAGCAGTTCTTC
clone size: once
V gene: TRBV5-1
D gene: -
J gene: TRBJ2-1

CDR3 protein: CASTPLLDIGYTF
CDR3 DNA: TGTGCCAGCACCCCCCTCCTTGATATAGGCTACACCTTC
clone size: -
V gene: TRBV7-3
D gene: -
J gene: TRBJ1-2